The sample holds one count of the clone carrying this TCR beta chain. Its antigen is not known. Primers: 60 Vbeta forward and 13 Jbeta reverse. The protocol was immunoSEQ multiplex PCR, while the TCRdb copy is restricted to in-frame clones and leaves out a portion. The sample has over 200,000 clones; 77% are singletons. This record belongs to a study of cytomegalovirus exposure and HLA in healthy donors. Turning to the study itself: An early data release held 75 million to 100 million unique TCRs from HLA-typed donors.

The study, taken as a whole, reports: The study labeled roughly 160 TCR beta chains cytomegalovirus-associated.

This sequence was found in a woman aged 55-69 years in good health and CMV-seropositive. Sequenced input: PBMCs.

The CDR3 reads CASGLGRRGGYQETQYF. The CDR3 DNA is TGTGCTAGTGGTTTGGGTCGGCGGGGGGGATACCAAGAGACCCAGTACTTC. This chain connects TRBV12-5 to TRBJ2-5; 9 bases are shared with TRBD2. This CDR3 spans 17 amino acids. J was trimmed by 0 bases and V by 1 base; bases with no gene match: 6. In germline, CDR1 is LGHNT, CDR2 FRNRAP.